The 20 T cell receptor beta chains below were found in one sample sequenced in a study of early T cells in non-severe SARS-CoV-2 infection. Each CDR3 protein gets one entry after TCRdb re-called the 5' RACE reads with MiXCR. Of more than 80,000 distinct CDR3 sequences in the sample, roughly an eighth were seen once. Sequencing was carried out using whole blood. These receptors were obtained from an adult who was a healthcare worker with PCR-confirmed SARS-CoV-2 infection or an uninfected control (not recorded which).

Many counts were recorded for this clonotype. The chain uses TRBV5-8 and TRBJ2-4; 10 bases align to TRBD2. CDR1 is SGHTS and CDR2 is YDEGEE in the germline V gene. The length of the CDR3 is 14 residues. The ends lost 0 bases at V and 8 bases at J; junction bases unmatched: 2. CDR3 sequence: CASSLGLAGDIQYF. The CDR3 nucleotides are TGTGCCAGCAGCTTGGGGCTAGCGGGAGACATTCAGTACTTC.

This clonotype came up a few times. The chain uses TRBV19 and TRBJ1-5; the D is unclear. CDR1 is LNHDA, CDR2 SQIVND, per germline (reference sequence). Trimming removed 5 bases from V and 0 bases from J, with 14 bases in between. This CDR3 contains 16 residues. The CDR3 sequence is CASSPYSDYSNQPQHF. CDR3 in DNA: TGTGCCAGTAGTCCTTACAGTGATTATAGCAATCAGCCCCAGCATTTT.

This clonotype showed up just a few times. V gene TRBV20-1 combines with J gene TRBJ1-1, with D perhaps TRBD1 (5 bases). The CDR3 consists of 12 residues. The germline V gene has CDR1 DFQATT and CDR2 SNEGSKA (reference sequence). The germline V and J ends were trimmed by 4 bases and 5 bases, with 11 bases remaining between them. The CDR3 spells CSATGPGTEAFF. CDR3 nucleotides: TGCAGTGCTACAGGGCCGGGGACTGAAGCTTTCTTT.

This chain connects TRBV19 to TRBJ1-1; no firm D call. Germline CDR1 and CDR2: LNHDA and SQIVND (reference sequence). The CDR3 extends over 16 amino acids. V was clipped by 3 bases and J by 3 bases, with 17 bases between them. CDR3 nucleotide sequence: TGTGCCAGTAGTATCTTCGGGAAGCCGGCGGACACTGAAGCTTTCTTT. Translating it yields CASSIFGKPADTEAFF.

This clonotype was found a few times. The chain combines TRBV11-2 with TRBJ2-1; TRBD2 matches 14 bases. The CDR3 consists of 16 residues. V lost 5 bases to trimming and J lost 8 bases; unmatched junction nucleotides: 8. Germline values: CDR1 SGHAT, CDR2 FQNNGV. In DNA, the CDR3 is TGTGCCAGCAGCCTATCCGGGACTAGCGGGAGTCATGAGCAGTTCTTC. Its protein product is CASSLSGTSGSHEQFF.

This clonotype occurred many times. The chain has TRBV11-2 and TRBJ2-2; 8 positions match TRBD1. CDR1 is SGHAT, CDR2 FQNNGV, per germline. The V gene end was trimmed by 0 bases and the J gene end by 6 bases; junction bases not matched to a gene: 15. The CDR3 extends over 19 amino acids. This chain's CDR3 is CASSLDQDRAHRGAGELFF. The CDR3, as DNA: TGTGCCAGCAGCTTAGATCAGGACAGGGCCCATAGAGGGGCCGGGGAGCTGTTTTTT.

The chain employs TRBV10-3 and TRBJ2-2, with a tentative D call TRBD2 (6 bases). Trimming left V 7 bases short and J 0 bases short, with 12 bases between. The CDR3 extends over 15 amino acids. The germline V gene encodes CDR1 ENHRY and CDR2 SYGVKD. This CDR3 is CAITPGATNTGELFF. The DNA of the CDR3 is TGTGCCATCACCCCGGGAGCGACGAACACCGGGGAGCTGTTTTTT.

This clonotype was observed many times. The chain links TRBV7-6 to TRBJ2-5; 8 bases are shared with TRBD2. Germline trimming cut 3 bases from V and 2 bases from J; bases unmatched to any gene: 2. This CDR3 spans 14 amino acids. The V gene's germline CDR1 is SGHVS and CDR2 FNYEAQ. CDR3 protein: CASSFSGIQETQYF. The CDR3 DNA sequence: TGTGCCAGCAGCTTTAGCGGGATACAAGAGACCCAGTACTTC.

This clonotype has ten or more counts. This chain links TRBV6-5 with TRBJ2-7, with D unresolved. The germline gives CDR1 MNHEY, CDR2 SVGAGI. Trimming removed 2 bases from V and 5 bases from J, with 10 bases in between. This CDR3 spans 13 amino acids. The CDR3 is CASSYGHRDEQYF. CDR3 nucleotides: TGTGCCAGCAGTTACGGTCACCGGGACGAGCAGTACTTC.

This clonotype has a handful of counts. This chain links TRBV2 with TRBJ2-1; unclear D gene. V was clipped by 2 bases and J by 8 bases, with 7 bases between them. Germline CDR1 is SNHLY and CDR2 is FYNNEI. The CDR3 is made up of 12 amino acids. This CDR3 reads CASSERHHEQFF. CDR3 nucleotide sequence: TGTGCCAGCAGTGAAAGGCACCATGAGCAGTTCTTC.

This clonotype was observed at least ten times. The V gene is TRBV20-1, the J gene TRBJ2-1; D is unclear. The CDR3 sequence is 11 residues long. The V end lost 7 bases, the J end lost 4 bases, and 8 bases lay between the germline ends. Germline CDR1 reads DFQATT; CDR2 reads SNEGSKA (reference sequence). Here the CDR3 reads CSGSRYNEQFF. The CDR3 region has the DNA TGCAGTGGCTCCCGTTACAATGAGCAGTTCTTC.

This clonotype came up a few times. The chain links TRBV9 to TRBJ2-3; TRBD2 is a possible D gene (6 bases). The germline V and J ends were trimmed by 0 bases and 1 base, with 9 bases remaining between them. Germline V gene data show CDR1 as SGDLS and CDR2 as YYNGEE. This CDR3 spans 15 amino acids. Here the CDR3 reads CASSVVPSGTDTQYF. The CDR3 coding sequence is TGTGCCAGCAGCGTAGTTCCTAGCGGCACAGATACGCAGTATTTT.

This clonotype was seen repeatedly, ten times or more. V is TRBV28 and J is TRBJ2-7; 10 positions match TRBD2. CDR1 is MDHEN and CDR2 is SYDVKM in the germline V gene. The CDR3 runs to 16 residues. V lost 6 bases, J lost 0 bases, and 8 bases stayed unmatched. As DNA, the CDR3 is TGTGCCAGCAGGCCTGTGCGGACTAGCGGCTCCTACGAGCAGTACTTC. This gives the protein CASRPVRTSGSYEQYF. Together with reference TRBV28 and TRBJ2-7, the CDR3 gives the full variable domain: DVKVTQSSRYLVKRTGEKVFLECVQDMDHENMFWYRQDPGLGLRLIYFSYDVKMKEKGDIPEGYSVSREKKERFSLILESASTNQTSMYLCASRPVRTSGSYEQYFGPGTRLTVT.

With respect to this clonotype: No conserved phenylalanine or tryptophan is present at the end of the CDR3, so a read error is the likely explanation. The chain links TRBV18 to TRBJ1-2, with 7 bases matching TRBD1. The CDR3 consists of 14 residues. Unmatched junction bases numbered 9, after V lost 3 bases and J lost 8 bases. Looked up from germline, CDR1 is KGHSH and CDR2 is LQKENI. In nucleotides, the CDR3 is TGTGCCAGCTCACCGTCCGAACAGGGGAGCGGCTACACCGTC. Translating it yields CASSPSEQGSGYTV.

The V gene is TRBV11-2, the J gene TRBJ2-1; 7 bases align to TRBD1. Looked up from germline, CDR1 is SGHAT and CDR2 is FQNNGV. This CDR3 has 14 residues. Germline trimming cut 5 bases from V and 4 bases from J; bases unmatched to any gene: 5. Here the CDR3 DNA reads TGTGCCAGCAGCCTCCGGGACAGATACAATGAGCAGTTCTTC. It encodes CASSLRDRYNEQFF.

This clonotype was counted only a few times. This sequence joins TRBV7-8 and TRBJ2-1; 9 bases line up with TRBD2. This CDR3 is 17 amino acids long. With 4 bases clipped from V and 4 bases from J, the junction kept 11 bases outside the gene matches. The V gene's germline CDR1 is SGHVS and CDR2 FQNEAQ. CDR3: CASSSPGLADVYNEQFF. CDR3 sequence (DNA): TGTGCCAGCAGCTCTCCGGGACTAGCCGACGTATACAATGAGCAGTTCTTC.

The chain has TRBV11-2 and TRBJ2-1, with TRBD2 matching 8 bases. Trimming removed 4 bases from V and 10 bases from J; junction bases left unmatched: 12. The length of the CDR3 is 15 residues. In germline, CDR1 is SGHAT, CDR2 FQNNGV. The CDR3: CASSSGLALSREQFF. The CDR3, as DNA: TGTGCCAGCAGCTCCGGACTAGCCCTGTCACGCGAGCAGTTCTTC.

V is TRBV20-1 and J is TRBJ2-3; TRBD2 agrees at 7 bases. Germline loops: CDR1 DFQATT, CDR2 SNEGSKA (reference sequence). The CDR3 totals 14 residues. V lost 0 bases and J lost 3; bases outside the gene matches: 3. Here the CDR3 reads CSARDVRETDTQYF. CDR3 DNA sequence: TGCAGTGCTAGAGATGTGCGGGAGACAGATACGCAGTATTTT.

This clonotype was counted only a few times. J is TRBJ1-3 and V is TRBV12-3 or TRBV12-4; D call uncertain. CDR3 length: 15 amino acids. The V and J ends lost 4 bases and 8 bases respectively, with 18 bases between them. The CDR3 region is CASSSQRIGKDTIYF. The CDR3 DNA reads TGTGCCAGCAGTTCCCAGAGGATTGGTAAAGACACCATATATTTT.

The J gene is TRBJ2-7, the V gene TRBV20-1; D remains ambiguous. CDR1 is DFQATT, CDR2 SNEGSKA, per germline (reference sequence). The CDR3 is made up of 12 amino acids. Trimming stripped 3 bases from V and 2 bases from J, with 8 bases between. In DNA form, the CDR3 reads TGCAGTGCTAGGTCTGTCACCTACGAGCAGTACTTC. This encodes CSARSVTYEQYF.